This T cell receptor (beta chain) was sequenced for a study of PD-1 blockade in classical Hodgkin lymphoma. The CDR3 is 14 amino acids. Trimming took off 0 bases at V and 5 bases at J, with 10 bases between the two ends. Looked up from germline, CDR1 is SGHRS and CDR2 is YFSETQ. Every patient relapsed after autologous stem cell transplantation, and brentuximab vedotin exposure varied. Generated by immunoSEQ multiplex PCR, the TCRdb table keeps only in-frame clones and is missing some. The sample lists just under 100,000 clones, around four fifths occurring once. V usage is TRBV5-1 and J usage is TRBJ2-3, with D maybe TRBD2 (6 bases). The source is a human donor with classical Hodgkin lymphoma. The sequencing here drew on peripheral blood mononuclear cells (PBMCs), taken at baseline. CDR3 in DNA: TGCGCCAGCAGCTTGGCGGGAGTGGAAGATACGCAGTATTTT. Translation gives CASSLAGVEDTQYF.